These T cell receptor beta chains were read from a single sample in a study of OX40 agonist ivuxolimab in advanced cancers. The method was immunoSEQ multiplex PCR; TCRdb's version includes in-frame clones alone and lacks a portion of them. The sample has roughly 56,000 clones, approximately 85% seen once. The material was CD4+ or CD8+ T cells sorted from blood, obtained in a trial of the OX40 agonist ivuxolimab. These receptors originate from an adult with an advanced solid tumor such as melanoma, head and neck, liver or kidney cancer. Each CDR3 is given with its conserved first and last residue. D genes are given only for firm matches. Size values are once, few and many counts, or a class for expanded clones, and some rows have none.

d_gene: NA; j_gene: TRBJ1-1; v_gene: TRBV6-6; abundance: NA; CDR3nt: TGTGCCAGCAGTTACGCGGATAACACTGAAGCTTTCTTT; CDR3aa: CASSYADNTEAFF
d_gene: TRBD1; j_gene: TRBJ1-2; v_gene: TRBV2; abundance: NA; CDR3nt: TGTGCCAGCAGTCTGGAAAGGACAGGGTCCCGCTACACCTTC; CDR3aa: CASSLERTGSRYTF
d_gene: TRBD1; j_gene: TRBJ2-5; v_gene: TRBV6-1; abundance: few; CDR3nt: TGTGCCAGCAACCTGGACAGGTTCGTCCGTGAGACCCAGTACTTC; CDR3aa: CASNLDRFVRETQYF
d_gene: NA; j_gene: TRBJ2-1; v_gene: TRBV11-1; abundance: NA; CDR3nt: TGTGCCAGCAGCCAGGGGGGTTTACCAAATGAGCAGTTCTTC; CDR3aa: CASSQGGLPNEQFF
d_gene: NA; j_gene: TRBJ1-5; v_gene: TRBV6-5; abundance: NA; CDR3nt: TGTGCCAGCAGTTACTCGACACAGGGAGATCAGCCCCAGCATTTT; CDR3aa: CASSYSTQGDQPQHF
d_gene: TRBD1; j_gene: TRBJ2-5; v_gene: TRBV7-2; abundance: NA; CDR3nt: TGTGCCAGCAGCCTCTTACAGGGGGCTGGGAAGACCCAGTACTTC; CDR3aa: CASSLLQGAGKTQYF
d_gene: NA; j_gene: TRBJ2-5; v_gene: TRBV9; abundance: once; CDR3nt: TGTGCCAGCAGCGTAGGCCCTACGGGGGCGAGGGAGACCCAGTACTTC; CDR3aa: CASSVGPTGARETQYF
d_gene: TRBD1; j_gene: TRBJ1-2; v_gene: TRBV28; abundance: NA; CDR3nt: TGTGCCAGCAGAGGGACAGCGCCTTGGGGCTACACCTTC; CDR3aa: CASRGTAPWGYTF
d_gene: TRBD1; j_gene: TRBJ2-3; v_gene: TRBV27; abundance: NA; CDR3nt: TGTGCCAGCAGTCGGGACAGGGGATCAGATACGCAGTATTTT; CDR3aa: CASSRDRGSDTQYF
d_gene: NA; j_gene: TRBJ1-5; v_gene: TRBV6-5; abundance: NA; CDR3nt: TGTGCCAGCAGGAGGAAAAAGAACGGCAATCAGCCCCAGCATTTT; CDR3aa: CASRRKKNGNQPQHF
d_gene: TRBD1; j_gene: TRBJ1-1; v_gene: TRBV11-3; abundance: NA; CDR3nt: TGTGCCAGCAGCTTAGGCTTACCGGGACAGCAGACACCCTCTGAAGCTTTCTTT; CDR3aa: CASSLGLPGQQTPSEAFF
d_gene: TRBD1; j_gene: TRBJ1-2; v_gene: TRBV28; abundance: NA; CDR3nt: TGTGCCAGCAGTTTATGGACAGGGGGTGGTGGCTACACCTTC; CDR3aa: CASSLWTGGGGYTF
d_gene: TRBD1; j_gene: TRBJ1-4; v_gene: TRBV5-1; abundance: NA; CDR3nt: TGCGCCAGCAGCACTGGGACAGGCATTGAAAAACTGTTTTTT; CDR3aa: CASSTGTGIEKLFF
d_gene: TRBD1; j_gene: TRBJ1-2; v_gene: TRBV5-4; abundance: NA; CDR3nt: TGTGCCAGCAGCGAGGGGGCAGATGGAACCCCAGTCCTCCATGGCTACACCTTC; CDR3aa: CASSEGADGTPVLHGYTF
d_gene: NA; j_gene: TRBJ1-5; v_gene: TRBV11-3; abundance: NA; CDR3nt: TGTGCCAGCAGCTCCATCGTACAGGGTCGTAGCAATCAGCCCCAGCATTTT; CDR3aa: CASSSIVQGRSNQPQHF
d_gene: NA; j_gene: TRBJ1-6; v_gene: TRBV14; abundance: NA; CDR3nt: TGTGCCAGCAGCCAAGGGGTGTCCTATAATTCACCCCTCCACTTT; CDR3aa: CASSQGVSYNSPLHF
d_gene: NA; j_gene: TRBJ2-7; v_gene: TRBV2; abundance: NA; CDR3nt: TGTGCCAGCACCTCGATGGAGGGGGCCTTCTACGAGCAGTACTTC; CDR3aa: CASTSMEGAFYEQYF
d_gene: NA; j_gene: TRBJ2-3; v_gene: TRBV5-1; abundance: NA; CDR3nt: TGCGCCAGCAGCTTGGCGGGGACAGATACGCAGTATTTT; CDR3aa: CASSLAGTDTQYF
d_gene: NA; j_gene: TRBJ2-1; v_gene: TRBV28; abundance: few; CDR3nt: TGTGCCAGCAGTTCCGATCTTCCGGACTCCTACAATGAGCAGTTCTTC; CDR3aa: CASSSDLPDSYNEQFF